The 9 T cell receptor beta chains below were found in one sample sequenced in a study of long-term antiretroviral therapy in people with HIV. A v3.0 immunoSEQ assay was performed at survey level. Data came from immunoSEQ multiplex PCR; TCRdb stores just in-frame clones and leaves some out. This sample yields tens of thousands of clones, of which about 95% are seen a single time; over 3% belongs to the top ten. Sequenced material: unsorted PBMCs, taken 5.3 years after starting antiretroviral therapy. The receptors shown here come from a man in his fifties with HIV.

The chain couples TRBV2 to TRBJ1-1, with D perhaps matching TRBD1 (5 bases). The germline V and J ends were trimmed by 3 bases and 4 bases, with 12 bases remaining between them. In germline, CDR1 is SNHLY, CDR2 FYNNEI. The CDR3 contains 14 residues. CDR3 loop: CASSDPWGGTEAFF. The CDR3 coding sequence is TGTGCCAGCAGTGATCCCTGGGGGGGCACTGAAGCTTTCTTT. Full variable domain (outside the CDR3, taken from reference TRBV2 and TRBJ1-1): EPEVTQTPSHQVTQMGQEVILRCVPISNHLYFYWYRQILGQKVEFLVSFYNNEISEKSEIFDDQFSVERPDGSNFTLKIRSTKLEDSAMYFCASSDPWGGTEAFFGQGTRLTVV.

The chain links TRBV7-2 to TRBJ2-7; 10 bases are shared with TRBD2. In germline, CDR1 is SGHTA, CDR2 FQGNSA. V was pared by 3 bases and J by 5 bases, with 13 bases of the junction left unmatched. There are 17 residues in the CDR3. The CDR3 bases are TGTGCCAGCAGCTTTCATATAGCGGGGGGCTTTCTGGACGAGCAGTACTTC. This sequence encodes CASSFHIAGGFLDEQYF.

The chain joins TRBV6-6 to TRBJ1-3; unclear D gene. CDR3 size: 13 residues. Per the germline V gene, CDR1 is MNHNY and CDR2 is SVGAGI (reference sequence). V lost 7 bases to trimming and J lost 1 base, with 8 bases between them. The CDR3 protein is CASKRASGNTIYF. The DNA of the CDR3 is TGTGCCAGCAAGAGGGCATCTGGAAACACCATATATTTT.

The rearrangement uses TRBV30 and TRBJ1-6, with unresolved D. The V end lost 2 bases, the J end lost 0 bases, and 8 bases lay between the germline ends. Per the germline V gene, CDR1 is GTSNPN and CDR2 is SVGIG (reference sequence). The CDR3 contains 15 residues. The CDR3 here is CAWSPLTSYNSPLHF. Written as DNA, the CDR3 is TGTGCCTGGAGTCCCCTAACCTCCTATAATTCACCCCTCCACTTT.

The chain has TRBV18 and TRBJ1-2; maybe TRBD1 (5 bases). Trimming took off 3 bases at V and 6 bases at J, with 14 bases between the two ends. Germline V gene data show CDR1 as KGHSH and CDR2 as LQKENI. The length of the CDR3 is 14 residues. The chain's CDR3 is CASSPNPGDHGYTF. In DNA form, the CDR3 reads TGTGCCAGCTCACCTAACCCCGGGGACCATGGCTACACCTTC. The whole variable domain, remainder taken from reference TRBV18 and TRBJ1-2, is NAGVMQNPRHLVRRRGQEARLRCSPMKGHSHVYWYRQLPEEGLKFMVYLQKENIIDESGMPKERFSAEFPKEGPSILRIQQVVRGDSAAYFCASSPNPGDHGYTFGSGTRLTVV.

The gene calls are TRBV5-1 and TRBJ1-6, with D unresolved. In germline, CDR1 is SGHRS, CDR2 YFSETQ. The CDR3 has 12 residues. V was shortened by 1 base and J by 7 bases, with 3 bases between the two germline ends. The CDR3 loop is CASSLTNSPLHF. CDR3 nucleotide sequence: TGCGCCAGCAGCTTGACAAATTCACCCCTCCACTTT.

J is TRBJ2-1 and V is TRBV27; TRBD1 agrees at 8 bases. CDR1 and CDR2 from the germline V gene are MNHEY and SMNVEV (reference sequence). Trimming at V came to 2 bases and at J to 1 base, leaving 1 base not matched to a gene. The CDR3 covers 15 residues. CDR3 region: CASSLTGGSYNEQFF. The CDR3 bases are TGTGCCAGCAGTTTAACAGGGGGTTCCTACAATGAGCAGTTCTTC.

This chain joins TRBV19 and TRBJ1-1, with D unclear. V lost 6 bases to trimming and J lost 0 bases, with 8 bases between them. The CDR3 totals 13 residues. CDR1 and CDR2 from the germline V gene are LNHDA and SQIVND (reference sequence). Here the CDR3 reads CASRFGVNTEAFF. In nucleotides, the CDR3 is TGTGCCAGTAGGTTTGGGGTGAACACTGAAGCTTTCTTT.

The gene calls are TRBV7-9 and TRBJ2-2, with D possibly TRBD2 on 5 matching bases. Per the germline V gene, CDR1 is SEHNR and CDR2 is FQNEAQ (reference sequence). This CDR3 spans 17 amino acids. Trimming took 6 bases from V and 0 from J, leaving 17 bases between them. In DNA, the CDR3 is TGTGCCAGCAGACCTACCGGCGGGCGTACGAACACCGGGGAGCTGTTTTTT. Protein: CASRPTGGRTNTGELFF.